This T cell receptor (beta chain) came from a study of T cells in Graves' hyperthyroidism and ophthalmopathy. Study details: The blood sample was taken at first diagnosis, before treatment began. Study findings and constraints: Clonotypes that were expanded in thyroid above 0.001 mostly appeared in blood too. The model identified upcoming ophthalmopathy a median approximately six months ahead of onset.

This CDR3 comprises 15 residues. Germline V gene lookup returns CDR1 MDHEN and CDR2 SYDVKM. With 2 bases clipped from V and 8 bases from J, the junction kept 6 bases outside the gene matches. RNA transcripts gave rise to amplified TCR beta CDR3 regions. A set of HTBI primers served as the primers for a first-round RT-PCR of the TCR CDR3. MiXCR, applied by TCRdb to the multiplex PCR reads, yields one record per CDR3 protein. Among about 690,000 distinct CDR3 sequences listed, 15% to 20% were seen once. This clonotype was seen many times. Its antigen remains unidentified. This chain links TRBV28 with TRBJ1-4, with 9 bases aligning to TRBD1. The specimen sequenced was blood. This TCR was recovered from a man aged 45-60 years with Graves' hyperthyroidism. CDR3 coding DNA: TGTGCCAGCAGTTTACCCGGGACAGGGTGGGAAAAACTGTTTTTT. Translating gives CASSLPGTGWEKLFF.